The TCR beta chain described here comes from a study of cytomegalovirus exposure and HLA in healthy donors. PCR used 60 Vbeta primers and 13 Jbeta primers. The assay was immunoSEQ multiplex PCR, and TCRdb's table has in-frame clones only and misses some. The sample has 220,000 or so clones; approximately 80% are singletons. The CDR3 runs to 14 residues. With 7 bases removed from V and 5 bases from J, the gap between germline ends came to 18 bases. CDR1 MNHEY and CDR2 SVGAGI come from the germline V gene. Study observations and caveats: Researchers reported that a few CMV-associated chains were confirmed in vitro as CMV antigen-specific.

Worth noting for this clone: Its antigen is not identified.

The clonotype comes from a male donor in good health and CMV-seronegative. Material for sequencing was PBMCs. This chain joins TRBV6-5 and TRBJ2-7; possibly TRBD1 for D (7 bases). CDR3 nucleotides: TGTGCCAGCAATCTCGCGGGACAGTGGCACGAGCAGTACTTC. Translated: CASNLAGQWHEQYF.